The 19 T cell receptor beta chains below all came from one sample that was sequenced in a study of blood T cell repertoires in COVID-19. Libraries were prepared by immunoSEQ multiplex PCR; TCRdb keeps only in-frame clonotypes and omits some of them. Of fewer than 100,000 clones in the sample, around 72% were seen once. The sequenced sample consisted of peripheral blood. The receptors derive from a man between 65 and 85 years old with acute or convalescent COVID-19.

This rearrangement joins TRBV6-5 to TRBJ1-5, with 8 bases fitting TRBD1. The CDR3 has 15 residues. CDR1 is MNHEY, CDR2 SVGAGI, per germline. V was clipped by 6 bases and J by 3 bases; unmatched bases: 7. The CDR3 loop reads CASRPRTGFNQPQHF. CDR3 nucleotide sequence: TGTGCCAGCAGACCGAGGACAGGGTTCAATCAGCCCCAGCATTTT.

This clone appeared a single time. This chain's CDR3 is CSVLGGKSVDEQYF. The DNA for the CDR3 is TGCAGCGTCCTCGGGGGGAAGAGTGTTGACGAGCAGTACTTC. The chain couples TRBV29-1 to TRBJ2-7, with 7 bases fitting TRBD2. Germline CDR1 reads SQVTM; CDR2 reads ANQGSEA. The CDR3 is 14 residues long. The trim removed 6 bases at V and 5 bases at J, leaving 13 bases unmatched.

The chain carries TRBV7-6 and TRBJ1-3, with D tentatively TRBD1 (5 bases). The CDR3 totals 16 residues. Germline V CDR1 and CDR2: SGHVS, FNYEAQ. Between the trimmed V and J ends, which lost 1 base and 4 bases, there was a span of 14 bases. CDR3 sequence (DNA): TGTGCCAGCAGCTTAGGGCCCCAGGGTTTCGGAAACACCATATATTTT. Translating gives CASSLGPQGFGNTIYF.

The rearrangement links TRBV27 to TRBJ2-1; D gene uncertain. The CDR3 consists of 14 residues. The V gene lost 4 bases and the J gene lost 6 bases, with 13 bases spanning the gap. CDR1 MNHEY and CDR2 SMNVEV come from the germline V gene (reference sequence). The CDR3 DNA reads as TGTGCCAGCAGTTCCCACAATCGCCCCAATGAGCAGTTCTTC. This gives the protein CASSSHNRPNEQFF.

This clone appeared a few times. V gene TRBV12-5 combines with J gene TRBJ2-1; tentative D call: TRBD2 (6 bases). The CDR3 consists of 16 residues. Germline V gene data show CDR1 as LGHNT and CDR2 as FRNRAP. The V end was cut by 0 bases, the J end by 9 bases, with 18 bases between. CDR3 in amino acids: CASGLVPPGATPEQFF. The CDR3 DNA reads as TGTGCTAGTGGTTTGGTACCTCCGGGAGCTACGCCTGAGCAGTTCTTC.

This clone was found once. The genes are TRBV5-5 and TRBJ2-7; a weak D match, TRBD1 (7 bases). Germline V CDR1 and CDR2: SGHKS, YYEKEE (reference sequence). The CDR3 is 15 residues long. Between the trimmed V and J ends, which lost 0 bases and 2 bases, there was a span of 12 bases. The CDR3 bases are TGTGCCAGCAGCTTGGGAGGAGGGGGCGCCTACGAGCAGTACTTC. Its translation: CASSLGGGGAYEQYF.

This rearrangement joins TRBV29-1 to TRBJ1-2; D is unclear. The CDR3 totals 12 residues. The V gene lost 7 bases and the J gene lost 1 base, with 10 bases spanning the gap. CDR1 and CDR2 (germline): SQVTM, ANQGSEA. CDR3 sequence reads: CSGRDSNYGYTF. CDR3 nucleotides: TGCAGCGGACGGGATAGTAACTATGGCTACACCTTC.

The rearrangement uses TRBV10-3 and TRBJ2-7; 11 bases are a match to TRBD1. This CDR3 contains 18 residues. Germline CDR1 and CDR2: ENHRY and SYGVKD. The junction had 10 bases not matched to a gene; V was cut back by 0 bases and J by 3 bases. In DNA form, the CDR3 reads TGTGCCATCAGTGAGTCCCCACTGGACAGGGGGCGATTCTACGAGCAGTACTTC. It is translated as CAISESPLDRGRFYEQYF.

This sequence joins TRBV2 and TRBJ2-7; 11 bases fit TRBD1. Germline loops: CDR1 SNHLY, CDR2 FYNNEI. With 7 bases clipped from V and 0 bases from J, the junction kept 5 bases outside the gene matches. CDR3 length: 15 amino acids. The CDR3: CASTRDRGSSYEQYF. CDR3 bases: TGTGCCAGCACCAGGGACAGGGGGTCCTCCTACGAGCAGTACTTC.

CDR3 amino acids: CSGGDRGGNEKLFF. For the CDR3, the DNA is TGCAGCGGGGGGGACAGGGGAGGTAATGAAAAACTGTTTTTT. The gene calls are TRBV29-1 and TRBJ1-4; 10 bases match TRBD1. The junction had 6 bases not matched to a gene; V was cut back by 7 bases and J by 4 bases. CDR3 length equals 14 residues. Germline V gene data show CDR1 as SQVTM and CDR2 as ANQGSEA.

The chain is built from TRBV29-1 and TRBJ2-7; TRBD2 aligns across 9 bases. CDR1 and CDR2 (germline): SQVTM, ANQGSEA. This CDR3 region has 15 residues. V lost 0 bases and J lost 2; bases outside the gene matches: 5. DNA for the CDR3: TGCAGCGTTGAAGACAGCGGGAGGCCCCCCTACGAGCAGTACTTC. As protein: CSVEDSGRPPYEQYF.

This clone occurred a few times. This chain connects TRBV15 to TRBJ1-2, with a tentative D call TRBD1 (5 bases). V lost 0 bases, J lost 0 bases, and 11 bases lay in between. CDR3 size: 16 residues. The germline CDR1 and CDR2 sequences are LNHNV and YYDKDF (reference sequence). The CDR3 protein is CATSRDGQGANYGYTF. The CDR3 DNA reads TGTGCCACCAGCAGAGATGGCCAGGGTGCTAACTATGGCTACACCTTC.

This clone turned up a few times. The V call is TRBV7-8, the J call TRBJ2-1; D possibly corresponds to TRBD2 (6 bases). V lost 3 bases and J 0 bases, leaving 24 bases between the germline ends. Germline lookup yields CDR1 SGHVS and CDR2 FQNEAQ. The length of the CDR3 is 20 residues. CDR3 sequence: CASSFPTLEGVMSSYNEQFF. CDR3 coding DNA: TGTGCCAGCAGCTTCCCTACGTTGGAGGGAGTTATGAGCTCCTACAATGAGCAGTTCTTC.

V usage is TRBV6-1 and J usage is TRBJ2-3; 12 nucleotides line up with TRBD2. V gave up 2 bases and J gave up 5 bases; unmatched junction bases: 8. The CDR3 length is 17 residues. Germline V gives CDR1 MNHNS, CDR2 SASEGT. The CDR3, as DNA: TGTGCCAGCAGTGAACGACGACTAGCGGGAGTGGGAGATACGCAGTATTTT. This codes for CASSERRLAGVGDTQYF.

The rearrangement joins TRBV11-2 to TRBJ2-1; tentatively, D is TRBD2 (6 bases). This CDR3 region has 17 residues. V was shortened by 2 bases and J by 6 bases, with 20 bases between the two germline ends. Germline loops: CDR1 SGHAT, CDR2 FQNNGV. In DNA, the CDR3 is TGTGCCAGCAGCTTAAGGTCTCTAGGGTTGGGGGGCAATGAGCAGTTCTTC. This gives the protein CASSLRSLGLGGNEQFF.

The chain carries TRBV5-1 and TRBJ1-6; D not certain. V lost 2 bases, J lost 0 bases, and 12 bases lay in between. The CDR3 has 17 amino acids. Germline V CDR1 and CDR2: SGHRS, YFSETQ. CDR3 coding DNA: TGCGCCAGCAGCTTTTGGGAGAGAAGCTCCTATAATTCACCCCTCCACTTT. Translated, it gives CASSFWERSSYNSPLHF.

The chain carries TRBV7-6 and TRBJ1-5, with a weak D call TRBD1 (6 bases). V lost 1 base and J 5 bases, leaving 12 bases between the germline ends. There are 15 residues in the CDR3. The germline gives CDR1 SGHVS, CDR2 FNYEAQ. The CDR3 DNA reads TGTGCCAGCAGCTTAGGCAGGGGCGAGTATCAGCCCCAGCATTTT. It codes for CASSLGRGEYQPQHF. The variable domain in full, completed from reference TRBV7-6 and TRBJ1-5, reads GAGVSQSPRYKVTKRGQDVALRCDPISGHVSLYWYRQALGQGPEFLTYFNYEAQQDKSGLPNDRFSAERPEGSISTLTIQRTEQRDSAMYRCASSLGRGEYQPQHFGDGTRLSIL.

This clone was seen more than once but under ten times. V is TRBV10-2 and J is TRBJ2-7, with D perhaps matching TRBD2 (7 bases). Germline V gene lookup returns CDR1 WSHSY and CDR2 SAAADI. This CDR3 is 19 amino acids long. Trimming stripped 7 bases from V and 3 bases from J, with 31 bases between. CDR3 DNA: TGCGCCAGCACAAAAGGGGGGGCAGGGGAATCGAGCTTTCTCTACGAGCAGTACTTC. This codes for CASTKGGAGESSFLYEQYF.

The CDR3 bases are TGTGCCAGCAGTTCCCCGGGGACAGGGAACACTGAAGCTTTCTTT. The encoded protein is CASSSPGTGNTEAFF. The chain links TRBV6-2 or TRBV6-3 to TRBJ1-1, with 8 bases that match TRBD1. CDR3 size: 15 residues. V was clipped by 4 bases and J by 1 base; unmatched bases: 5. Germline V gene sequence: CDR1 MNHEY, CDR2 SVGEGT.